The 24 T cell receptor beta chains given below trace back to one sample, sequenced in a study of post-analysis software for immune sequencing data. Sequencing libraries made from TCR beta cDNA carried unique molecular identifiers. A single record per CDR3 protein comes from TCRdb applying MiXCR to the PCR reads. This sample has more than 450,000 distinct CDR3 sequences, with roughly 34% found just once. Study-level points and caveats: With TRBV5-6, TRBV5-1 and TRBV20-1 included, about five TRBV segments were more frequent in patients than in controls.

No antigen has been identified for these receptors. What was sequenced was blood. The receptors were sampled from a girl younger than 18 with multiple sclerosis.

This clonotype has just one count. The chain couples TRBV11-2 to TRBJ1-6; D gene uncertain. V shed 1 base and J shed 7 bases, with 11 bases lying between them. The germline CDR1 and CDR2 sequences are SGHAT and FQNNGV. There are 15 residues in the CDR3. The chain's CDR3 is CASSLVGPENSPLHF. The DNA for the CDR3 is TGTGCCAGCAGCTTAGTCGGACCGGAAAATTCACCCCTCCACTTT.

V and J are TRBV20-1 and TRBJ2-7; D ambiguous. From germline, CDR1 is DFQATT and CDR2 SNEGSKA (reference sequence). The CDR3 runs to 13 residues. Trimming stripped 1 base from V and 0 bases from J, with 7 bases between. Here the CDR3 DNA reads TGCAGTGCTAGAGGCAGCTACTCCTACGAGCAGTACTTC. Translating it yields CSARGSYSYEQYF.

This rearrangement joins TRBV5-1 to TRBJ2-1; 11 bases are a match to TRBD2. The CDR3 length is 16 residues. Germline V gene lookup returns CDR1 SGHRS and CDR2 YFSETQ. The trim removed 0 bases at V and 3 bases at J, leaving 2 bases unmatched. The CDR3 sequence: CASSLASGGYYNEQFF. The CDR3 DNA is TGCGCCAGCAGCTTGGCTAGCGGGGGGTACTACAATGAGCAGTTCTTC.

The gene calls are TRBV6-5 and TRBJ2-7, with TRBD2 matching 8 bases. This CDR3 contains 13 residues. CDR1 and CDR2 (germline): MNHEY, SVGAGI. The V and J ends lost 8 bases and 6 bases, in that order; junction bases with no gene match: 9. The CDR3 reads CASARTSLGEQYF. CDR3 bases: TGTGCCAGCGCCCGGACTAGCCTTGGCGAGCAGTACTTC.

The chain combines TRBV20-1 with TRBJ2-5; D may be TRBD1 (6 bases). CDR1 is DFQATT and CDR2 is SNEGSKA in the germline V gene (reference sequence). Trimming took off 5 bases at V and 7 bases at J, with 14 bases between the two ends. The CDR3 spans 12 residues. In DNA form, the CDR3 reads TGCAGTGCTGGGGGCCTAGGGGGGACCCAGTACTTC. It yields the protein CSAGGLGGTQYF.

This clonotype was observed a handful of times. The chain combines TRBV7-8 with TRBJ1-4, with D perhaps matching TRBD1 (6 bases). Germline V lookup: CDR1 SGHVS, CDR2 FQNEAQ. Trimming took 5 bases from V and 7 from J, leaving 17 bases between them. This CDR3 region has 15 residues. The chain's CDR3 is CASSLYRGLVEKLFF. The DNA for the CDR3 is TGTGCCAGCAGCCTGTACCGGGGGCTAGTTGAAAAACTGTTTTTT.

This clonotype was observed a few times. This chain connects TRBV29-1 to TRBJ2-7; D might be TRBD1 or TRBD2, each matching 5 bases. CDR3 length: 14 residues. Looked up from germline, CDR1 is SQVTM and CDR2 is ANQGSEA. V was trimmed by 8 bases and J by 6 bases, leaving 23 bases between them. The CDR3 reads CSLPPGPLICEQYF. CDR3 bases: TGCAGCCTCCCCCCGGGACCACTCATCTGCGAGCAGTACTTC.

This rearrangement joins TRBV10-3 to TRBJ2-3, with 7 bases aligning to TRBD2. After removal of 8 bases from V and 0 bases from J, the junction contained 11 bases not matched to a gene. CDR1 is ENHRY and CDR2 is SYGVKD in the germline V gene. The CDR3 is 16 residues long. DNA of the CDR3: TGTGCCATCGCTGGCGGGGCGGGGGTTAGCACAGATACGCAGTATTTT. It is translated as CAIAGGAGVSTDTQYF.

J is TRBJ2-3 and V is TRBV20-1, with a tentative D call TRBD2 (6 bases). Germline lookup yields CDR1 DFQATT and CDR2 SNEGSKA (reference sequence). This CDR3 spans 18 amino acids. Deletions cut 0 bases from V and 2 bases from J, with 21 bases between. The CDR3 here is CSAREDGGPLFITDTQYF. The CDR3 nucleotides are TGCAGTGCTAGAGAAGATGGAGGGCCCCTATTCATCACAGATACGCAGTATTTT.

This chain joins TRBV4-1 and TRBJ2-1; 7 nucleotides align to TRBD2. This CDR3 has 16 amino acids. The ends lost 4 bases at V and 4 bases at J; junction bases unmatched: 10. Germline values: CDR1 MGHRA, CDR2 YSYEKL. The CDR3: CASSPMGEGTYNEQFF. CDR3 DNA: TGCGCCAGCAGCCCCATGGGGGAGGGGACTTACAATGAGCAGTTCTTC.

The chain joins TRBV15 to TRBJ2-3; TRBD2 matches at 9 bases. With V trimmed by 7 bases and J by 4 bases, 15 bases remained unmatched. Germline V CDR1 and CDR2: LNHNV, YYDKDF (reference sequence). The CDR3 has 17 residues. The CDR3 loop is CATNSLDGGGDADTQYF. The CDR3, as DNA: TGTGCCACCAACAGTCTTGACGGCGGGGGGGATGCAGATACGCAGTATTTT.

This clonotype came up a few times. The V gene is TRBV29-1, the J gene TRBJ1-2; TRBD1 matches 7 bases. After removal of 4 bases from V and 1 base from J, the junction contained 3 bases not matched to a gene. This CDR3 comprises 13 residues. CDR1 and CDR2 from the germline V gene are SQVTM and ANQGSEA. CDR3 bases: TGCAGCGTTGGGGACAGCAGTAACTATGGCTACACCTTC. The encoded protein is CSVGDSSNYGYTF.

The chain has TRBV20-1 and TRBJ2-5; possibly TRBD2 for D (6 bases). CDR3 length: 12 amino acids. Per the germline V gene, CDR1 is DFQATT and CDR2 is SNEGSKA (reference sequence). V was shortened by 8 bases and J by 9 bases, with 19 bases between the two germline ends. The CDR3 spells CSTGLSEEAQYF. The CDR3 DNA reads as TGCAGTACGGGACTCTCGGAGGAGGCCCAGTACTTC.

The chain links TRBV28 to TRBJ2-7, with D perhaps TRBD1 (5 bases). Germline CDR1 reads MDHEN; CDR2 reads SYDVKM. Trimming cost V 6 bases and J 1 base, with 13 bases left between them. The CDR3 has 14 amino acids. The CDR3: CASSRPDSSYEQYF. The CDR3 nucleotides are TGTGCCAGCAGCCGTCCCGACAGTTCCTACGAGCAGTACTTC.

This clonotype was counted many times. J is TRBJ2-7 and V is TRBV29-1; D may be TRBD1 (5 bases). V was cut by 5 bases and J by 0 bases, with 14 bases left in between. This CDR3 has 14 amino acids. Germline CDR1 and CDR2: SQVTM and ANQGSEA. In nucleotides, the CDR3 is TGCAGCGTTCAAGGGGTAGATAGCTCCTACGAGCAGTACTTC. Its protein is CSVQGVDSSYEQYF.

This clonotype appeared a few times. The chain employs TRBV9 and TRBJ2-2; possible D gene TRBD1, 5 bases. With 1 base removed from V and 0 bases from J, the gap between germline ends came to 10 bases. CDR1 is SGDLS and CDR2 is YYNGEE in the germline V gene. The CDR3 is 16 amino acids. CDR3 in amino acids: CASSVQGRPNTGELFF. CDR3 in DNA: TGTGCCAGCAGCGTACAGGGTAGGCCGAACACCGGGGAGCTGTTTTTT.

V and J are TRBV7-2 and TRBJ2-3, with D possibly matching TRBD1 (6 bases). This CDR3 region has 17 residues. V was trimmed by 2 bases and J by 8 bases, leaving 23 bases between them. Germline V gene lookup returns CDR1 SGHTA and CDR2 FQGNSA. CDR3 nucleotide sequence: TGTGCCAGCAGCTTATCGAGGCAGGGGCGACACTTGCGTACGCAGTATTTT. Translated, it gives CASSLSRQGRHLRTQYF.

The chain couples TRBV7-3 to TRBJ1-1, with D unresolved. CDR1 is SGHTA, CDR2 FQGTGA, per germline. The CDR3 is made up of 13 amino acids. The V and J ends lost 5 bases and 7 bases respectively, with 14 bases between them. The CDR3 sequence: CASSPQPSFEAFF. The CDR3 DNA follows: TGTGCCAGCAGCCCGCAGCCCAGTTTTGAAGCTTTCTTT.

This clonotype was counted between two and nine times. The chain joins TRBV7-8 to TRBJ2-7; 12 bases map to TRBD1. CDR1 is SGHVS and CDR2 is FQNEAQ in the germline V gene. After removal of 4 bases from V and 7 bases from J, the junction contained 8 bases not matched to a gene. The CDR3 is 15 residues long. As DNA, the CDR3 is TGTGCCAGCAGCTCCCGGGACAGGGGGCGACAAGAGCAGTACTTC. It codes for CASSSRDRGRQEQYF.

This clonotype has only a few counts. DNA for the CDR3: TGTGCCAGCAGCCCAGGACGCCAGATACAAGAGACCCAGTACTTC. Its protein is CASSPGRQIQETQYF. The rearrangement uses TRBV7-9 and TRBJ2-5; no firm D call. This CDR3 contains 15 residues. Germline CDR1 SEHNR, CDR2 FQNEAQ (reference sequence). V lost 5 bases, J lost 2 bases, and 15 bases lay in between.

Remarks on this clonotype: Since the CDR3 does not end with the conserved phenylalanine or tryptophan, this likely comes from a read error. This chain joins TRBV3-1 and TRBJ2-3; 8 bases match TRBD2. The CDR3 is 15 amino acids. Trimming removed 6 bases from V and 5 bases from J; junction bases left unmatched: 10. CDR1 is LGHDT, CDR2 YNNKEL, per germline (reference sequence). The DNA for the CDR3 is TGTGCCAGCAGTGAGACTAGCGCGAACGGAGATACGCAGTATGTT. Amino acid sequence: CASSETSANGDTQYV.

This clonotype was seen a handful of times. The chain carries TRBV10-3 and TRBJ1-2; the D gene is possibly TRBD1 (6 bases). CDR3 length: 16 residues. The ends were cut back, 6 bases at V and 1 base at J, with 18 bases in the middle. CDR1 is ENHRY, CDR2 SYGVKD, per germline. CDR3 DNA sequence: TGTGCCATCAGGGATCCCACCAGGGGCGGTAACTATGGCTACACCTTC. Amino acids: CAIRDPTRGGNYGYTF.

V and J are TRBV20-1 and TRBJ2-3; 11 bases are shared with TRBD2. Germline values: CDR1 DFQATT, CDR2 SNEGSKA (reference sequence). V lost 5 bases to trimming and J lost 6 bases; unmatched junction nucleotides: 7. The CDR3 consists of 14 residues. The CDR3 is CSAGRLAGMDTQYF. The CDR3 DNA is TGCAGTGCTGGCCGACTAGCGGGGATGGATACGCAGTATTTT.

The chain carries TRBV5-6 and TRBJ1-4, with no clear D. The V end was cut by 4 bases, the J end by 5 bases, with 9 bases between. This CDR3 region has 13 residues. Germline CDR1 is SGHDT and CDR2 is YYEEEE. CDR3 nucleotide sequence: TGTGCCAGCAGCCTCACCGCAAATGAAAAACTGTTTTTT. Its protein product is CASSLTANEKLFF.